The sequence of this T cell receptor (beta chain) was determined in a study of control samples from healthy donors and cancer patients. Assay used: immunoSEQ multiplex PCR; TCRdb lists only in-frame clones, some missing. The sample lists around 140,000 clones, 92% occurring once. Germline values: CDR1 PRHDT, CDR2 FYEKMQ (reference sequence). This CDR3 is 19 amino acids long. The J gene is TRBJ2-7, the V gene TRBV13, with TRBD2 matching 14 bases. Sequences were obtained from blood. The receptor comes from a woman in her fifties or sixties in good health. In DNA, the CDR3 is TGTGCAAGCCAGCACCTCCCGACTAGCGGGAGGGCGAGCTCCTACGAGCAGTACTTC. The encoded protein is CASQHLPTSGRASSYEQYF.